The next 13 T cell receptor beta chains were all read from a single sample in a study of multiple sclerosis patients with progressive multifocal leukoencephalopathy. TCRdb keeps only in-frame clones here, not all; method: immunoSEQ multiplex PCR. Of 25,000 to 35,000 clones listed, around 90% are singletons. Documented time point: before natalizumab initiation. Input material: PBMCs. Every receptor here comes from a human donor with multiple sclerosis.

The chain is built from TRBV6-1 and TRBJ1-5; no clear D. CDR3 length: 15 residues. V lost 4 bases to trimming and J lost 11 bases, with 21 bases between them. In germline, CDR1 is MNHNS, CDR2 SASEGT. In nucleotides, the CDR3 is TGTGCCAGCAGTGGATATACAGATCCCAACGGGGCCCAGCATTTT. Translated, it gives CASSGYTDPNGAQHF.

A single count supports this clone. This chain links TRBV28 with TRBJ2-7; 8 nucleotides align to TRBD2. Trimming at V came to 3 bases and at J to 2 bases, leaving 12 bases not matched to a gene. Germline V gene lookup returns CDR1 MDHEN and CDR2 SYDVKM. CDR3 length equals 17 residues. The CDR3 sequence is CASSFGRGIETTYEQYF. The CDR3 DNA is TGTGCCAGCAGTTTCGGGAGGGGGATTGAAACTACCTACGAGCAGTACTTC.

Notes on this clone: One end of the junction is discordant with germline, which a read error may explain. The rearrangement links TRBV14 to TRBJ1-1; a weak D match, TRBD1 (5 bases). From germline, CDR1 is SGHDN and CDR2 FVKESK. The CDR3 consists of 14 residues. The CDR3 protein is CASGQVIRGAEAFF. In DNA form, the CDR3 reads TGTGCCAGCGGCCAAGTTATTAGAGGGGCTGAAGCTTTCTTT.

The chain combines TRBV4-1 with TRBJ1-1; D call uncertain. The CDR3 consists of 13 residues. V was clipped by 0 bases and J by 2 bases, with 4 bases between them. CDR1 MGHRA and CDR2 YSYEKL come from the germline V gene. The chain's CDR3 is CASSQDLNTEAFF. The CDR3 nucleotides read TGCGCCAGCAGCCAAGATTTAAACACTGAAGCTTTCTTT.

The chain links TRBV19 to TRBJ1-1, with D perhaps TRBD1 (5 bases). Per germline, CDR1 LNHDA and CDR2 SQIVND (reference sequence). CDR3 length: 14 amino acids. The V and J ends lost 4 bases and 4 bases respectively, with 13 bases between them. The CDR3 reads CASSKSGRGTEAFF. The CDR3 bases are TGTGCCAGTAGTAAGTCAGGGAGAGGCACTGAAGCTTTCTTT.

This clone appeared a single time. The V call is TRBV4-1, the J call TRBJ2-7, with 9 bases aligning to TRBD2. Germline V gene sequence: CDR1 MGHRA, CDR2 YSYEKL. V trimming: 4 bases; J trimming: 0 bases; junction bases outside the gene matches: 10. The CDR3 runs to 17 residues. For the CDR3, the DNA is TGCGCCAGCAGCCCGACCCGGGGAGCGGGGGGCTCCTACGAGCAGTACTTC. Translation: CASSPTRGAGGSYEQYF.

This chain joins TRBV28 and TRBJ2-4; perhaps TRBD1 as D (6 bases). V was trimmed by 5 bases and J by 0 bases, leaving 14 bases between them. Per germline, CDR1 MDHEN and CDR2 SYDVKM. CDR3 size: 16 residues. The CDR3 loop reads CASSRRQELAKNIQYF. For the CDR3, the DNA is TGTGCCAGCAGTCGAAGACAGGAGCTAGCCAAAAACATTCAGTACTTC.

The chain is built from TRBV6-5 and TRBJ2-7; D is uncertain. The germline V and J ends were trimmed by 8 bases and 6 bases, with 14 bases remaining between them. The CDR3 consists of 12 residues. Looked up from germline, CDR1 is MNHEY and CDR2 is SVGAGI. This CDR3 is CASLLEHGEQYF. The CDR3 DNA reads as TGTGCCAGCCTGCTCGAACACGGCGAGCAGTACTTC.

J is TRBJ2-5 and V is TRBV21-1; TRBD2, as called in the table, went unchecked against the DNA. TRBV21-1 is recorded as a pseudogene. The CDR3 spans 14 residues. CDR3 bases: TGTGCCAGCAGCAACACACCCGGCGGAGAGACCCAGTACTTC. Protein: CASSNTPGGETQYF.

This chain joins TRBV5-5 and TRBJ2-7; D is undetermined. Germline V lookup: CDR1 SGHKS, CDR2 YYEKEE (reference sequence). The V and J ends lost 4 bases and 1 base respectively, with 9 bases between them. The length of the CDR3 is 13 residues. CDR3 in amino acids: CASSPGRSYEQYF. The CDR3 coding sequence is TGTGCCAGCAGCCCCGGAAGGTCCTACGAGCAGTACTTC.

The chain employs TRBV5-4 and TRBJ2-4, with 7 bases that match TRBD1. CDR1 and CDR2 (germline): SGHNT, YYREEE (reference sequence). This CDR3 comprises 14 residues. Unmatched junction bases numbered 5, after V lost 4 bases and J lost 4 bases. CDR3 sequence: CASSIGTEKNIQYF. The CDR3 bases are TGTGCCAGCAGCATAGGGACAGAAAAAAACATTCAGTACTTC.

The chain joins TRBV6-6 to TRBJ1-1; the D is unclear. The CDR3 covers 13 residues. V lost 0 bases and J 4 bases, leaving 6 bases between the germline ends. Per germline, CDR1 MNHNY and CDR2 SVGAGI (reference sequence). This CDR3 is CASSYSRGTEAFF. The CDR3 DNA follows: TGTGCCAGCAGTTACTCGCGGGGCACTGAAGCTTTCTTT.

The rearrangement uses TRBV19 and TRBJ2-2; D might be TRBD2 (5 bases). The length of the CDR3 is 17 residues. The germline V and J ends were trimmed by 3 bases and 4 bases, with 18 bases remaining between them. CDR1 and CDR2 (germline): LNHDA, SQIVND (reference sequence). The CDR3 bases are TGTGCCAGTAGTATCCGGGAACGTCTCGGAATCACCGGGGAGCTGTTTTTT. This translates into CASSIRERLGITGELFF.